A selection of T cell receptor beta chains follows, all from one sample in a study of blood T cell repertoires in COVID-19. Sequencing was performed with immunoSEQ multiplex PCR; in TCRdb, only in-frame clones are kept and a portion is missing. Found here are about 100,000 clones, just under 80% of them singletons; the top ten hold roughly 31%. The sequencing sample was made of peripheral blood. The receptors here all came from a man aged 65-85 years with active or convalescent COVID-19. Each CDR3 is given with its conserved first and last residue. The order of the fields is V gene, D gene, CDR3 length, clone size, J gene, CDR3 DNA, CDR3 protein. D genes are given only for firm matches. Size is omitted from some rows. Given values are once, few, many or a class for expanded clones.

v_call: TRBV6-5; d_call: NA; cdr3_length: 12; clone_size: NA; j_call: TRBJ1-2; cdr3_nt: TGTGCCATCGGACAGACAGGAGGAGGCTACACCTTC; cdr3_aa: CAIGQTGGGYTF
v_call: TRBV27; d_call: TRBD1; cdr3_length: 15; clone_size: NA; j_call: TRBJ2-2; cdr3_nt: TGTGCCAGTCGCCTACAGGGGCTGAACACCGGGGAGCTGTTTTTT; cdr3_aa: CASRLQGLNTGELFF
v_call: TRBV4-1; d_call: NA; cdr3_length: 15; clone_size: NA; j_call: TRBJ1-3; cdr3_nt: TGCGCCAGCAGCCAAGAGGGTTGGGCGCTGGACACCATATATTTT; cdr3_aa: CASSQEGWALDTIYF
v_call: TRBV4-1; d_call: NA; cdr3_length: 17; clone_size: NA; j_call: TRBJ1-1; cdr3_nt: TGCGCCAGCAGCCAAGATAGAGCAGGGGCGCAGAACACTGAAGCTTTCTTT; cdr3_aa: CASSQDRAGAQNTEAFF
v_call: TRBV29-1; d_call: TRBD1; cdr3_length: 15; clone_size: NA; j_call: TRBJ1-3; cdr3_nt: TGCAGCGTTGCTTTTGGGACAGGGTATGGAAACACCATATATTTT; cdr3_aa: CSVAFGTGYGNTIYF
v_call: TRBV27; d_call: NA; cdr3_length: 16; clone_size: few; j_call: TRBJ2-7; cdr3_nt: TGTGCCAGCAGTTTAGTGAGCCTTGGCAGGGCCAACGAGCAGTACTTC; cdr3_aa: CASSLVSLGRANEQYF
v_call: TRBV6-5; d_call: TRBD2; cdr3_length: 16; clone_size: NA; j_call: TRBJ2-7; cdr3_nt: TGTGCCAGCAGTTCTATAACTAGCGGGAGCTCCCACGAGCAGTACTTC; cdr3_aa: CASSSITSGSSHEQYF
v_call: TRBV27; d_call: NA; cdr3_length: 15; clone_size: NA; j_call: TRBJ2-1; cdr3_nt: TGTGCCAGCAGCGTCCGGGACTTGTCCTACAATGAGCAGTTCTTC; cdr3_aa: CASSVRDLSYNEQFF
v_call: TRBV11-1; d_call: NA; cdr3_length: 11; clone_size: NA; j_call: TRBJ2-1; cdr3_nt: TGTGCCAGCAGCTTTTCCCGGGAGCAGTTCTTC; cdr3_aa: CASSFSREQFF
v_call: TRBV5-1; d_call: TRBD1; cdr3_length: 16; clone_size: NA; j_call: TRBJ2-7; cdr3_nt: TGCGCCAGCAGCTTGGGACAGGGGATCCCATCCTACGAGCAGTACTTC; cdr3_aa: CASSLGQGIPSYEQYF
v_call: TRBV5-1; d_call: TRBD2; cdr3_length: 15; clone_size: NA; j_call: TRBJ2-1; cdr3_nt: TGCGCCAGCAGCCCTCAAGCGGGAAGATGGAATGAGCAGTTCTTC; cdr3_aa: CASSPQAGRWNEQFF
v_call: TRBV5-1; d_call: NA; cdr3_length: 15; clone_size: NA; j_call: TRBJ1-1; cdr3_nt: TGCGCCAGCAGCCCACGGGACTTTGAGAACACTGAAGCTTTCTTT; cdr3_aa: CASSPRDFENTEAFF
v_call: TRBV11-2; d_call: NA; cdr3_length: 16; clone_size: once; j_call: TRBJ2-7; cdr3_nt: TGTGCCAGCAGCTTAACGACAGGCGGACCCTCCTACGAGCAGTACTTC; cdr3_aa: CASSLTTGGPSYEQYF
v_call: TRBV5-5; d_call: TRBD1; cdr3_length: 15; clone_size: NA; j_call: TRBJ2-1; cdr3_nt: TGTGCCAGCAGTACCGGGACAGGGGGCTACAATGAGCAGTTCTTC; cdr3_aa: CASSTGTGGYNEQFF
v_call: TRBV7-2; d_call: TRBD1; cdr3_length: 16; clone_size: NA; j_call: TRBJ2-2; cdr3_nt: TGTGCCAGCAGCTCCCGACAGGGGGCGCGCACCGGGGAGCTGTTTTTT; cdr3_aa: CASSSRQGARTGELFF
v_call: TRBV2; d_call: NA; cdr3_length: 14; clone_size: once; j_call: TRBJ1-2; cdr3_nt: TGTGCCAGCAGACCTAGCATAGTTAACTATGGCTACACCTTC; cdr3_aa: CASRPSIVNYGYTF
v_call: TRBV25-1; d_call: NA; cdr3_length: 14; clone_size: NA; j_call: TRBJ1-1; cdr3_nt: TGTGCCAGCAGTGAATATGGCAGAGGATCTGAAGCTTTCTTT; cdr3_aa: CASSEYGRGSEAFF
v_call: TRBV9; d_call: NA; cdr3_length: 14; clone_size: once; j_call: TRBJ1-3; cdr3_nt: TGTGCCAGCAGCCCTATCCAGGCCGGAAACACCATATATTTT; cdr3_aa: CASSPIQAGNTIYF
v_call: TRBV7-2; d_call: NA; cdr3_length: 14; clone_size: NA; j_call: TRBJ2-5; cdr3_nt: TGTGCCAGCAGCTTAGCATTAATTCAAGAGACCCAGTACTTC; cdr3_aa: CASSLALIQETQYF
v_call: TRBV30; d_call: TRBD2; cdr3_length: 12; clone_size: NA; j_call: TRBJ2-1; cdr3_nt: TGTGCCGCCAAACTAGCGTACAATGAGCAGTTCTTC; cdr3_aa: CAAKLAYNEQFF
v_call: TRBV14; d_call: TRBD2; cdr3_length: 17; clone_size: NA; j_call: TRBJ2-2; cdr3_nt: TGTGCCAGCAGCCGCAAGGGACTAGCGGGGATATCCGGGGAGCTGTTTTTT; cdr3_aa: CASSRKGLAGISGELFF
v_call: TRBV5-1; d_call: TRBD2; cdr3_length: 15; clone_size: few; j_call: TRBJ2-2; cdr3_nt: TGCGCCAGCAGACCAGCGGGAGGGCGGACCGGGGAGCTGTTTTTT; cdr3_aa: CASRPAGGRTGELFF
v_call: TRBV7-2; d_call: NA; cdr3_length: 14; clone_size: few; j_call: TRBJ2-2; cdr3_nt: TGTGCCAGCAGCTTAAGTACGGGTACCGGGGAGCTGTTTTTT; cdr3_aa: CASSLSTGTGELFF
v_call: TRBV7-6; d_call: NA; cdr3_length: 14; clone_size: NA; j_call: TRBJ1-6; cdr3_nt: TGTGCCAGCAGCTCCCGACAGAGTAATTCACCCCTCCACTTT; cdr3_aa: CASSSRQSNSPLHF
v_call: TRBV5-6; d_call: NA; cdr3_length: 15; clone_size: once; j_call: TRBJ1-6; cdr3_nt: TGTGCCAGCGACACGGGGGGAGTGGTGGGCACACCCCTCCACTTT; cdr3_aa: CASDTGGVVGTPLHF
v_call: TRBV6-6; d_call: NA; cdr3_length: 14; clone_size: NA; j_call: TRBJ1-2; cdr3_nt: TGTGCCAGCAGTTTCGTAGGGGGGGAGAAAGGCTACACCTTC; cdr3_aa: CASSFVGGEKGYTF
v_call: TRBV6-2/TRBV6-3; d_call: TRBD2; cdr3_length: 13; clone_size: NA; j_call: TRBJ2-7; cdr3_nt: TGTGCCAGCAGTCCAAGGACTAGGGGCGAGCAGTACTTC; cdr3_aa: CASSPRTRGEQYF
v_call: TRBV9; d_call: NA; cdr3_length: 12; clone_size: few; j_call: TRBJ1-1; cdr3_nt: TGTGCCAGCAGCCCCGGGGGAGGGATCGCTTTCTTT; cdr3_aa: CASSPGGGIAFF
v_call: TRBV6-4; d_call: TRBD1; cdr3_length: 14; clone_size: NA; j_call: TRBJ1-4; cdr3_nt: TGTGCCAGCAGTGAGGACAGGGGAGCGGAAAAACTGTTTTTT; cdr3_aa: CASSEDRGAEKLFF
v_call: TRBV30; d_call: TRBD1; cdr3_length: 14; clone_size: NA; j_call: TRBJ2-7; cdr3_nt: TGTGCCTGGAGTATCGGACAGGGGCCCTACGAGCAGTACTTC; cdr3_aa: CAWSIGQGPYEQYF
v_call: TRBV6-6; d_call: TRBD1; cdr3_length: 16; clone_size: NA; j_call: TRBJ1-5; cdr3_nt: TGTGCCAGCACCTCGAGGGGACAGAAAAGCAATCAGCCCCAGCATTTT; cdr3_aa: CASTSRGQKSNQPQHF
v_call: TRBV27; d_call: TRBD1; cdr3_length: 14; clone_size: NA; j_call: TRBJ2-2; cdr3_nt: TGTGCCAGCAGTATGACAGGGGGCCTCGGGGAGCTGTTTTTT; cdr3_aa: CASSMTGGLGELFF
v_call: TRBV6-5; d_call: TRBD1; cdr3_length: 15; clone_size: NA; j_call: TRBJ2-2; cdr3_nt: TGTGCCAGCAGGCTCGGGCAGGGGGCAATCGGGGAGCTGTTTTTT; cdr3_aa: CASRLGQGAIGELFF
v_call: TRBV5-4; d_call: NA; cdr3_length: 13; clone_size: NA; j_call: TRBJ2-1; cdr3_nt: TGTGCCAGCAGCTCCCCCCCAGCGGCTGAGCAGTTCTTC; cdr3_aa: CASSSPPAAEQFF
v_call: TRBV5-6; d_call: TRBD2; cdr3_length: 18; clone_size: NA; j_call: TRBJ2-3; cdr3_nt: TGTGCCAGCAGCTTCGGGACTAGCGGGAGGGTTAAGACAGATACGCAGTATTTT; cdr3_aa: CASSFGTSGRVKTDTQYF
v_call: TRBV6-5; d_call: NA; cdr3_length: 12; clone_size: NA; j_call: TRBJ2-2; cdr3_nt: TGTGCCAGCAGAAACGGACAGGGGGAGCTGTTTTTT; cdr3_aa: CASRNGQGELFF
v_call: TRBV7-9; d_call: NA; cdr3_length: 15; clone_size: once; j_call: TRBJ1-5; cdr3_nt: TGTGCCAGCAGCCCCGGGGAGGGCTTCAATCAGCCCCAGCATTTT; cdr3_aa: CASSPGEGFNQPQHF
v_call: TRBV6-2/TRBV6-3; d_call: NA; cdr3_length: 17; clone_size: once; j_call: TRBJ1-3; cdr3_nt: TGTGCCAGCAGTTACTCTTTGGGGGCCAGCTCTGGAAACACCATATATTTT; cdr3_aa: CASSYSLGASSGNTIYF
v_call: TRBV9; d_call: TRBD1; cdr3_length: 16; clone_size: NA; j_call: TRBJ2-1; cdr3_nt: TGTGCCAGCAGCGTCTCGACAGGGACACCGTACAATGAGCAGTTCTTC; cdr3_aa: CASSVSTGTPYNEQFF
v_call: TRBV28; d_call: TRBD1; cdr3_length: 15; clone_size: NA; j_call: TRBJ1-4; cdr3_nt: TGTGCCAGCAGTTTAAGGGGACAGGGAGGCGAAAAACTGTTTTTT; cdr3_aa: CASSLRGQGGEKLFF
v_call: TRBV7-9; d_call: TRBD1; cdr3_length: 15; clone_size: NA; j_call: TRBJ1-2; cdr3_nt: TGTGCCAGCAGCTATTGGGACAGGCCGGACGGGGGCTACACCTTC; cdr3_aa: CASSYWDRPDGGYTF
v_call: TRBV7-9; d_call: TRBD1; cdr3_length: 16; clone_size: NA; j_call: TRBJ1-4; cdr3_nt: TGTGCCAGCAGCTTAGACAGGGGAGCAACTAATGAAAAACTGTTTTTT; cdr3_aa: CASSLDRGATNEKLFF
v_call: TRBV5-6; d_call: TRBD2; cdr3_length: 15; clone_size: few; j_call: TRBJ2-7; cdr3_nt: TGTGCCAGCAGCTTTAGCGGGAGGGCCCAGAACGAGCAGTACTTC; cdr3_aa: CASSFSGRAQNEQYF
v_call: TRBV2; d_call: TRBD2; cdr3_length: 15; clone_size: NA; j_call: TRBJ2-7; cdr3_nt: TGTGCCAGCAGTGGACTAGCGGGAATGACCTACGAGCAGTACTTC; cdr3_aa: CASSGLAGMTYEQYF
v_call: TRBV7-9; d_call: TRBD1; cdr3_length: 15; clone_size: NA; j_call: TRBJ2-3; cdr3_nt: TGTGCCAGCAGCACAGGGACAGGGGGCCGGGATACGCAGTATTTT; cdr3_aa: CASSTGTGGRDTQYF
v_call: TRBV3-1/TRBV3-2; d_call: TRBD2; cdr3_length: 13; clone_size: NA; j_call: TRBJ2-1; cdr3_nt: TGTGCCAGCAGCCAAGGACTAGCGGGACGGCAGTTCTTC; cdr3_aa: CASSQGLAGRQFF
v_call: TRBV5-1; d_call: TRBD2; cdr3_length: 16; clone_size: NA; j_call: TRBJ2-3; cdr3_nt: TGCGCCAGCAGCCCTGGACTAGCGGGAGGAAAAGATACGCAGTATTTT; cdr3_aa: CASSPGLAGGKDTQYF
v_call: TRBV18; d_call: TRBD2; cdr3_length: 15; clone_size: NA; j_call: TRBJ2-7; cdr3_nt: TGTGCCAGCTCCCGACGGGGAGGGAGTGCCAACGAGCAGTACTTC; cdr3_aa: CASSRRGGSANEQYF
v_call: TRBV6-5; d_call: NA; cdr3_length: 13; clone_size: NA; j_call: TRBJ1-2; cdr3_nt: TGTGCCAGCAGTTACGGGCATTCGGGAGGCTACACCTTC; cdr3_aa: CASSYGHSGGYTF
v_call: TRBV2; d_call: NA; cdr3_length: 12; clone_size: once; j_call: TRBJ1-2; cdr3_nt: TGTGCCAGCAGTGAATCTAGTCATGGCTACACCTTC; cdr3_aa: CASSESSHGYTF
v_call: TRBV9; d_call: TRBD2; cdr3_length: 15; clone_size: NA; j_call: TRBJ2-7; cdr3_nt: TGTGCCAGCAGCCCGGAGACTAGCGGGAAGCCAGAGCAGTACTTC; cdr3_aa: CASSPETSGKPEQYF
v_call: TRBV29-1; d_call: NA; cdr3_length: 12; clone_size: few; j_call: TRBJ1-2; cdr3_nt: TGCAGCGGAGTCAAGGGGGACTATGGCTACACCTTC; cdr3_aa: CSGVKGDYGYTF
v_call: TRBV6-6; d_call: NA; cdr3_length: 14; clone_size: NA; j_call: TRBJ1-2; cdr3_nt: TGTGCCAGCAGACGGGACACCTCGAAGGATGGCTACACCTTC; cdr3_aa: CASRRDTSKDGYTF
v_call: TRBV7-2; d_call: TRBD1; cdr3_length: 14; clone_size: NA; j_call: TRBJ2-7; cdr3_nt: TGTGCCAGCAGCCTACGACAGGGTTCCTACGAGCAGTACTTC; cdr3_aa: CASSLRQGSYEQYF